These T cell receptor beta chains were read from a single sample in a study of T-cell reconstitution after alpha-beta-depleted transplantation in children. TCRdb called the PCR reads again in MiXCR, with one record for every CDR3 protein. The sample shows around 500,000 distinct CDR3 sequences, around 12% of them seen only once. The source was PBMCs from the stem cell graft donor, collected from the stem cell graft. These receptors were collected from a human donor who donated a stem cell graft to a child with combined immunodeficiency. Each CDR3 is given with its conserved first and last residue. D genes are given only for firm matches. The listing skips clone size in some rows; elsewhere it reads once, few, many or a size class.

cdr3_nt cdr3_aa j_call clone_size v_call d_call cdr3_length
TGCAGCGCCCGCAGGGTTGACACCGGGGAGCTGTTTTTT CSARRVDTGELFF TRBJ2-2 many TRBV29-1 - 13
TGTGCCAGCAGGGCGGAGGCGGGAGGTTGGGAGACCCAGTACTTC CASRAEAGGWETQYF TRBJ2-5 - TRBV12-3/TRBV12-4 TRBD2 15
TGCGCCAGCAGCCAAGGACGTGAGGGAGGGTACGAGCAGTACTTC CASSQGREGGYEQYF TRBJ2-7 few TRBV4-3 TRBD2 15
TGCAGTGCTAGGTGGGTGAGGAACACTGAAGCTTTCTTT CSARWVRNTEAFF TRBJ1-1 - TRBV20-1 - 13
TGTGCCAGCAGCCCTGGAACAGGAGCCTACAATGAGCAGTTCTTC CASSPGTGAYNEQFF TRBJ2-1 few TRBV7-9 - 15
TGTGCCAGCAGGCAACCAGACAGACAAACCCAAAATCAGCCCCAGCATTTT CASRQPDRQTQNQPQHF TRBJ1-5 - TRBV6-2/TRBV6-3 - 17
TGTGCCACCAGCAGTGGGTTCCTAGCTATCTACAATGAGCAGTTCTTC CATSSGFLAIYNEQFF TRBJ2-1 few TRBV15 - 16
TGCAGCGCAGCCCTAGCGGGGGGGCCCAGTGAGCAGTTCTTC CSAALAGGPSEQFF TRBJ2-1 - TRBV29-1 TRBD2 14
TGTGCCAGCAATATACAGGGGAAGGGCGAGCAGTACTTC CASNIQGKGEQYF TRBJ2-7 - TRBV6-6 TRBD1 13
TGCAGTGCTTCCTGGGCGAGTCAGGCAGATACGCAGTATTTT CSASWASQADTQYF TRBJ2-3 many TRBV20-1 - 14
TGTGCCAGCAGCTTAGAGCAGGGATCCTACGAGCAGTACTTC CASSLEQGSYEQYF TRBJ2-7 - TRBV7-6 - 14
TGCGCCAGCAGCTCGTGGACAGGGGCCTACGAGCAGTACTTC CASSSWTGAYEQYF TRBJ2-7 many TRBV4-3 TRBD1 14
TGTGCCAGCAGCTTAGCGGGTTCAAGACCGTACTTC CASSLAGSRPYF TRBJ2-7 - TRBV7-9 - 12
TGTGCCAGCAGTCGGACTTTCTCTGGAAACACCATATATTTT CASSRTFSGNTIYF TRBJ1-3 - TRBV12-3/TRBV12-4 - 14
TGTGCCAGCAGTCGGACTAGCGGGGGGCCCCAGTTCTTC CASSRTSGGPQFF TRBJ2-1 many TRBV12-3/TRBV12-4 TRBD2 13
TGTGCCAGCAGCCCCCATGGAGGGTTTGCCACTGAAGCTTTCTTT CASSPHGGFATEAFF TRBJ1-1 - TRBV28 - 15
TGTGCCAGCAGTTTATCTCCCGGGACTAGTGACTACGAGCAGTACTTC CASSLSPGTSDYEQYF TRBJ2-7 few TRBV27 TRBD2 16
TGTGCCAGCAGTTCAACGGGGGACTCTACGAACACCGGGGAGCTGTTTTTT CASSSTGDSTNTGELFF TRBJ2-2 many TRBV6-5 - 17
TGTGCCAGCACCTCGACGGGCAACACAGATACGCAGTATTTT CASTSTGNTDTQYF TRBJ2-3 many TRBV7-8 - 14
TGTGCCAGCAGTAAGTGGACAACTTCCTACGAGCAGTACTTC CASSKWTTSYEQYF TRBJ2-7 many TRBV12-3/TRBV12-4 - 14
TGTGCCAGCAGTTGGGAGCAAGAGACCCAGTACTTC CASSWEQETQYF TRBJ2-5 many TRBV6-1 - 12
TGCGCCAGCAGCCCAACACAGGGGCTGAGGTATGGCTACACCTTC CASSPTQGLRYGYTF TRBJ1-2 few TRBV5-1 TRBD1 15
TGCGCCAGCAGCCGCCAAGAGGAAGATACGCAGTATTTT CASSRQEEDTQYF TRBJ2-3 many TRBV4-3 - 13
TGTGCCAGTAAGGGAACTCCTTACAATGAGCAGTTCTTC CASKGTPYNEQFF TRBJ2-1 - TRBV19 - 13
TGTGCCAGCAGCGTAGCAGGGAATGGCTACACCTTC CASSVAGNGYTF TRBJ1-2 many TRBV9 - 12
TGCAGCGGAACAACTAGTTTCGAGACCCAGTACTTC CSGTTSFETQYF TRBJ2-5 - TRBV29-1 - 12
TGTGCCAGCACCCCCGAATGGGCTAGCGGCTACAATGAGCAGTTCTTC CASTPEWASGYNEQFF TRBJ2-1 - TRBV11-3 TRBD2 16
TGTGCCAGCAGTGAAACAGGGACCTCCTACGAGCAGTACTTC CASSETGTSYEQYF TRBJ2-7 - TRBV6-1 - 14
TGCGCCAGCAGCCAAGACACGGGTTATCAGCCCCAGCATTTT CASSQDTGYQPQHF TRBJ1-5 few TRBV4-1 - 14
TGTGCCAGCAGCCACCGATACGATCAGCCCCAGCATTTT CASSHRYDQPQHF TRBJ1-5 many TRBV12-3/TRBV12-4 - 13
TGTGCCAGCAGCAAAGTTACGGCAGGGGGTAATTCACCCCTCCACTTT CASSKVTAGGNSPLHF TRBJ1-6 few TRBV21-1 - 16
TGCGCCAGCAGATCTCCCGACAGGTACCAAGAGACCCAGTACTTC CASRSPDRYQETQYF TRBJ2-5 few TRBV5-1 - 15
TGCGCCAGCAGCCAAGAAGGGGGGGGACAGCCCCAGCATTTT CASSQEGGGQPQHF TRBJ1-5 - TRBV4-3 - 14
TGCGCCAGCAGCTTAGACCTCGGACTAGCGGGTGGACAGTACTTC CASSLDLGLAGGQYF TRBJ2-7 - TRBV5-1 TRBD2 15
TGTGCCAGCAGCTTATACAGGGAGGGGGAGTATGGCTACACCTTC CASSLYREGEYGYTF TRBJ1-2 many TRBV7-2 - 15
TGTGCCAGCAGCTTCGGACTCGCTCAGCCCCAGCATTTT CASSFGLAQPQHF TRBJ1-5 - TRBV5-6 - 13
TGTGCCATCAGTGATAGGGGAGAGACCCAGTACTTC CAISDRGETQYF TRBJ2-5 many TRBV10-3 - 12
TGTGCCAGCAGCCAAGTTGGACAGTTCTCTGGAAACACCATATATTTT CASSQVGQFSGNTIYF TRBJ1-3 few TRBV4-2 - 16
TGTGCCACCACCGGACTAGCGAGCAATGAGCAGTTCTTC CATTGLASNEQFF TRBJ2-1 many TRBV24-1 TRBD2 13
TGTGCCAGCAGTGCCCCCCCGCGAGGACCTAGCACAGATACGCAGTATTTT CASSAPPRGPSTDTQYF TRBJ2-3 - TRBV6-1 - 17
TGCAGTGCTCGGAGACAGAATAGAGATACGCAGTATTTT CSARRQNRDTQYF TRBJ2-3 - TRBV20-1 - 13
TGCGCCAGCAGCTCAGGGACAGAAGAGACCCAGTACTTC CASSSGTEETQYF TRBJ2-5 few TRBV5-1 TRBD1 13
TGTGCCAGCAGCTTAAGGGCATACAGCGGTGAAGCTTTCTTT CASSLRAYSGEAFF TRBJ1-1 - TRBV7-9 - 14
TGTGCCAGCAGTTCTTTAGACAGACTCGGCTACACCTTC CASSSLDRLGYTF TRBJ1-2 - TRBV27 - 13
TGTGCCAGCTCACGCGAGGGGGCCATGAACACTGAAGCTTTCTTT CASSREGAMNTEAFF TRBJ1-1 few TRBV18 TRBD1 15